The 12 T cell receptor beta chains given below trace back to one sample, sequenced in a study of cytomegalovirus exposure and HLA in healthy donors. The table came from immunoSEQ multiplex PCR; TCRdb's copy has only in-frame clones and leaves some out. The data contain 50,000 to 80,000 clones, about 89% of them singletons. The sample consisted of PBMCs. These receptor sequences come from a young woman in good health and CMV-seronegative.

The chain carries TRBV4-1 and TRBJ2-2; 11 nucleotides line up with TRBD2. After removal of 4 bases from V and 3 bases from J, the junction contained 7 bases not matched to a gene. The CDR3 extends over 17 amino acids. Germline CDR1 reads MGHRA; CDR2 reads YSYEKL. The CDR3 here is CASSLRDSGRDTGELFF. CDR3 DNA sequence: TGCGCCAGCAGCCTCCGAGATAGCGGGAGGGACACCGGGGAGCTGTTTTTT.

V gene TRBV5-1 combines with J gene TRBJ2-4; tentative D call: TRBD1 (6 bases). Germline CDR1 is SGHRS and CDR2 is YFSETQ. The ends were cut back, 4 bases at V and 1 base at J, with 15 bases in the middle. This CDR3 comprises 16 residues. CDR3 residues: CASSIPQGLAKNIQYF. For the CDR3, the DNA is TGCGCCAGCAGCATACCACAGGGATTGGCCAAAAACATTCAGTACTTC.

The chain employs TRBV11-3 and TRBJ2-3; 7 nucleotides align to TRBD1. V shed 5 bases, J shed 3 bases, and the junction held 8 bases outside the gene matches. There are 15 residues in the CDR3. Looked up from germline, CDR1 is SGHNT and CDR2 is YENEEA. The chain's CDR3 is CASSQTGAPTDTQYF. CDR3 sequence (DNA): TGTGCCAGCAGCCAAACAGGGGCGCCGACAGATACGCAGTATTTT.

The table lists this clone with a count of one. The rearrangement joins TRBV7-3 to TRBJ1-5; TRBD1 aligns across 8 bases. Germline values: CDR1 SGHTA, CDR2 FQGTGA. V was clipped by 9 bases and J by 2 bases; unmatched bases: 3. The CDR3 contains 13 residues. The chain's CDR3 is CARAGGCNQPQHF. The CDR3 nucleotides read TGTGCCAGGGCAGGGGGCTGCAATCAGCCCCAGCATTTT.

This chain links TRBV5-6 with TRBJ1-4; no clear D. V was cut by 1 base and J by 6 bases, with 13 bases left in between. The V gene's germline CDR1 is SGHDT and CDR2 YYEEEE. The length of the CDR3 is 15 residues. The CDR3: CASSLRQGEDEKLFF. Written as DNA, the CDR3 is TGTGCCAGCAGCTTGCGGCAAGGCGAGGATGAAAAACTGTTTTTT.

The chain combines TRBV7-8 with TRBJ2-5; 9 bases fit TRBD2. J was trimmed by 0 bases and V by 7 bases; bases with no gene match: 12. Germline values: CDR1 SGHVS, CDR2 FQNEAQ. This CDR3 comprises 17 residues. CDR3 bases: TGTGCCAGCAACAAGTGGGCTAGCGGGGAGTACCAAGAGACCCAGTACTTC. Its protein product is CASNKWASGEYQETQYF.

The V and J genes are TRBV5-6 and TRBJ1-2; a weak D match, TRBD1 (6 bases). Germline V gene data show CDR1 as SGHDT and CDR2 as YYEEEE. Trimming took 4 bases from V and 1 from J, leaving 11 bases between them. CDR3 size: 14 residues. The CDR3 loop is CASSQQGLNYGYTF. DNA for the CDR3: TGTGCCAGCAGCCAGCAGGGGCTTAACTATGGCTACACCTTC. Supplemented by reference TRBV5-6 and TRBJ1-2, the full variable domain reads DAGVTQSPTHLIKTRGQQVTLRCSPKSGHDTVSWYQQALGQGPQFIFQYYEEEERQRGNFPDRFSGHQFPNYSSELNVNALLLGDSALYLCASSQQGLNYGYTFGSGTRLTVV.

CDR3 region: CAWGQGASDTQYF. The CDR3 bases are TGTGCCTGGGGACAGGGGGCCTCAGATACGCAGTATTTT. This chain links TRBV30 with TRBJ2-3, with TRBD1 identical over 11 bases. V dropped 5 bases and J dropped 4; count of bases not matched to a gene: 2. CDR3 length: 13 amino acids. Germline V gene data show CDR1 as GTSNPN and CDR2 as SVGIG (reference sequence).

V is TRBV28 and J is TRBJ2-7; D may be TRBD2 (6 bases). Trimming stripped 2 bases from V and 4 bases from J, with 21 bases between. The CDR3 covers 17 residues. Per germline, CDR1 MDHEN and CDR2 SYDVKM. Here the CDR3 DNA reads TGTGCCAGCAGTTTACCTCCGGGACTCCGCTCTCGGTACGAGCAGTACTTC. Translation gives CASSLPPGLRSRYEQYF. Based on the CDR3 plus reference TRBV28 and TRBJ2-7, the full variable domain is DVKVTQSSRYLVKRTGEKVFLECVQDMDHENMFWYRQDPGLGLRLIYFSYDVKMKEKGDIPEGYSVSREKKERFSLILESASTNQTSMYLCASSLPPGLRSRYEQYFGPGTRLTVT.

This chain connects TRBV6-5 to TRBJ1-1; 7 bases agree with TRBD1. This CDR3 is built from 14 residues. Germline CDR1 and CDR2: MNHEY and SVGAGI. J gave up 2 bases and V 6 bases, and 6 bases lay outside the gene matches. The CDR3 nucleotides are TGTGCCAGCAGCCGACAGGGAGGAAACACTGAAGCTTTCTTT. Its translation: CASSRQGGNTEAFF.

V and J are TRBV10-3 and TRBJ1-5; 7 nucleotides match TRBD1. Germline lookup yields CDR1 ENHRY and CDR2 SYGVKD. The CDR3 runs 12 residues. Unmatched junction bases numbered 5, after V lost 11 bases and J lost 4 bases. This chain's CDR3 is CAVATGNQPQHF. The CDR3 DNA is TGTGCCGTCGCGACAGGGAATCAGCCCCAGCATTTT.

This clone was detected once. This chain joins TRBV2 and TRBJ1-3; unclear D gene. With 6 bases removed from V and 7 bases from J, the gap between germline ends came to 7 bases. Looked up from germline, CDR1 is SNHLY and CDR2 is FYNNEI. This CDR3 region has 11 residues. Here the CDR3 reads CASRFGNTIYF. CDR3 nucleotides: TGTGCCAGCAGGTTCGGGAACACCATATATTTT.